This is a list of T cell receptor beta chains from one sample in a study of blood T cell repertoires in COVID-19. TCRdb's table, derived via immunoSEQ multiplex PCR, lists solely in-frame clones and lacks some. The repertoire includes 350,000 to 550,000 clones, 85% to 90% of them detected once, and over 4% sits in the top ten. The sample comprised peripheral blood. Every receptor here comes from a woman younger than 45 with acute or convalescent COVID-19. Each CDR3 is given with its conserved first and last residue. The D gene is left open where the match is weak. Size is stated for part of the rows, as once, few or many counts, or as a class when the clone is expanded.

CASSREAVAWEQYF	TGCGCCAGCAGCCGAGAGGCTGTGGCTTGGGAGCAGTACTTC	TRBV4-1	NA	TRBJ2-7	NA
CAWSVVQGGEKLFF	TGTGCCTGGAGTGTAGTGCAGGGTGGGGAAAAACTGTTTTTT	TRBV30	NA	TRBJ1-4	NA
CASSHEQASSTDTQYF	TGTGCCAGCAGCCATGAACAGGCGTCTAGCACAGATACGCAGTATTTT	TRBV9	once	TRBJ2-3	NA
CASSASATGAGTEAFF	TGCGCCAGCAGTGCGTCGGCGACAGGGGCAGGAACTGAAGCTTTCTTT	TRBV10-1	few	TRBJ1-1	TRBD1
CASSADSNSPLHF	TGTGCCAGCAGCGCGGACAGTAATTCACCCCTCCACTTT	TRBV12-1	NA	TRBJ1-6	NA
CASSSGDRDAYNSPLHF	TGTGCCAGCAGCTCTGGGGACAGGGACGCCTATAATTCACCCCTCCACTTT	TRBV9	NA	TRBJ1-6	TRBD1
CASSRTGIFTDTQYF	TGCGCCTCCTCCCGGACAGGGATATTCACAGATACGCAGTATTTT	TRBV5-1	once	TRBJ2-3	TRBD1
CASSHRQGASTGELFF	TGTGCCAGCAGTCATAGACAGGGGGCGAGCACCGGGGAGCTGTTTTTT	TRBV27	NA	TRBJ2-2	TRBD1
CAISDSSSSEAFF	TGTGCCATCAGTGACTCCTCTTCGAGTGAAGCTTTCTTT	TRBV10-3	NA	TRBJ1-1	NA
CASSTGGPQETQYF	TGTGCCAGCAGCACGGGGGGACCTCAAGAGACCCAGTACTTC	TRBV25-1	NA	TRBJ2-5	TRBD2
CASSQDKFGPPADEQYF	TGTGCCAGCAGCCAAGATAAGTTCGGCCCCCCGGCGGATGAGCAGTACTTC	TRBV3-1/TRBV3-2	NA	TRBJ2-7	NA
CAISESGEITEAFF	TGTGCCATCAGTGAGTCTGGGGAGATCACTGAAGCTTTCTTT	TRBV10-3	NA	TRBJ1-1	NA
CASSASGGAFNEQFF	TGTGCCAGCAGCGCAAGCGGGGGGGCGTTTAATGAGCAGTTCTTC	TRBV9	NA	TRBJ2-1	TRBD2
CASSLGGPGQPQHF	TGCGCCAGCAGCTTGGGGGGGCCAGGTCAGCCCCAGCATTTT	TRBV5-1	NA	TRBJ1-5	NA
CASSDFWRGAQETQYF	TGTGCCAGCAGTGACTTTTGGCGGGGGGCCCAAGAGACCCAGTACTTC	TRBV25-1	NA	TRBJ2-5	TRBD2
CASSPGSHGDQPQHF	TGTGCCAGCAGCCCCGGGTCCCACGGGGATCAGCCCCAGCATTTT	TRBV5-8	NA	TRBJ1-5	NA
CASSLFGQQGFSGANVLTF	TGTGCCAGCAGTTTATTCGGTCAGCAGGGGTTCTCTGGGGCCAACGTCCTGACTTTC	TRBV27	NA	TRBJ2-6	NA
CAGTGHRYGYTF	TGTGCCGGTACGGGACACCGCTATGGCTACACCTTC	TRBV12-3/TRBV12-4	NA	TRBJ1-2	NA
CASRPLGGGNEQYF	TGTGCCAGCAGGCCCCTGGGGGGGGGTAACGAGCAGTACTTC	TRBV6-6	NA	TRBJ2-7	TRBD2
CASSLTGLKGGEQYF	TGTGCCAGCAGCCTAACGGGACTAAAGGGGGGAGAGCAGTACTTC	TRBV4-2	NA	TRBJ2-7	NA
CASSDKAGAYGTQYF	TGTGCCAGCAGCGACAAAGCGGGGGCATATGGGACCCAGTACTTC	TRBV6-2/TRBV6-3	NA	TRBJ2-5	TRBD2
CASSLLGAEWNTIYF	TGTGCCAGCAGCTTATTGGGGGCCGAGTGGAACACCATATATTTT	TRBV11-2	NA	TRBJ1-3	NA
CAWSVGRGNQPQHF	TGTGCCTGGAGTGTGGGTAGGGGAAATCAGCCCCAGCATTTT	TRBV30	few	TRBJ1-5	NA
CASSLEQNTEAFF	TGTGCCAGCAGTTTAGAGCAGAACACTGAAGCTTTCTTT	TRBV12-3/TRBV12-4	NA	TRBJ1-1	NA
CASSMEGYRTEAFF	TGTGCCAGTAGTATGGAAGGTTACAGGACTGAAGCTTTCTTT	TRBV19	NA	TRBJ1-1	NA
CSASQSPAETQYF	TGCAGTGCTAGTCAAAGCCCCGCAGAGACCCAGTACTTC	TRBV20-1	few	TRBJ2-5	NA
CASSYSHQGGDSPLHF	TGTGCCAGCAGTTACTCGCACCAGGGTGGCGATTCACCCCTCCACTTT	TRBV6-5	NA	TRBJ1-6	NA
CASSPLGQVKGEQYF	TGTGCCAGCTCACCACTTGGCCAGGTGAAAGGCGAGCAGTACTTC	TRBV18	NA	TRBJ2-7	NA
CATSDPSNSDRGVYNEQFF	TGTGCCACCAGTGATCCTTCGAATTCGGACAGGGGGGTATACAATGAGCAGTTCTTC	TRBV24-1	NA	TRBJ2-1	TRBD1
CASSPRQGILAGDYGYTF	TGCGCCAGCAGTCCCCGACAGGGCATATTGGCTGGGGACTATGGCTACACCTTC	TRBV23-1	once	TRBJ1-2	TRBD1
CATSRDNRGLTDTQYF	TGTGCCACCAGCAGAGACAACAGGGGGCTCACAGATACGCAGTATTTT	TRBV15	NA	TRBJ2-3	TRBD1
CASSFLHRDRASKNIQYF	TGTGCCAGCAGCTTTTTACATAGGGACAGGGCTTCCAAAAACATTCAGTACTTC	TRBV5-6	NA	TRBJ2-4	TRBD1
CASTRTGLYGYTF	TGTGCCAGCACCAGGACAGGACTATATGGCTACACCTTC	TRBV6-5	NA	TRBJ1-2	TRBD1
CASRETGSRDLNTEAFF	TGTGCCAGCAGGGAAACAGGGTCCCGAGACCTGAACACTGAAGCTTTCTTT	TRBV6-1	NA	TRBJ1-1	NA
CASSLGTGATYGYTF	TGCGCCAGCAGCTTAGGGACAGGTGCTACCTATGGCTACACCTTC	TRBV5-1	NA	TRBJ1-2	TRBD1
CAISEGSPEGSFF	TGTGCCATCAGTGAGGGCAGCCCTGAGGGCTCTTTCTTT	TRBV10-3	NA	TRBJ1-1	NA
CASGPIGATNEKLFF	TGTGCTAGTGGTCCCATCGGTGCAACTAATGAAAAACTGTTTTTT	TRBV12-5	NA	TRBJ1-4	NA
CASSSDRANTEAFF	TGCGCCAGCAGCTCCGACAGGGCGAACACTGAAGCTTTCTTT	TRBV5-1	NA	TRBJ1-1	TRBD1
CASRSTGVGNQPQHF	TGTGCCAGCAGAAGTACAGGGGTTGGCAATCAGCCCCAGCATTTT	TRBV28	NA	TRBJ1-5	TRBD1
CASSPGQGVYEQYF	TGTGCCAGCAGTCCTGGACAGGGGGTCTACGAGCAGTACTTC	TRBV27	NA	TRBJ2-7	TRBD1
CASSFGGSVNTEAFF	TGTGCCAGCAGTTTTGGGGGGAGTGTGAACACTGAAGCTTTCTTT	TRBV27	few	TRBJ1-1	NA
CAWGRGYSNQPQHF	TGTGCCTGGGGCCGCGGCTATAGCAATCAGCCCCAGCATTTT	TRBV30	NA	TRBJ1-5	NA
CASSQGTGRETQYF	TGTGCCAGCAGCCAAGGGACAGGCAGGGAGACCCAGTACTTC	TRBV3-1/TRBV3-2	NA	TRBJ2-5	TRBD1
CASSQPGQGAYGYTF	TGCGCCAGCAGCCAACCGGGACAGGGAGCCTATGGCTACACCTTC	TRBV4-1	NA	TRBJ1-2	TRBD1
CASKRTRDSQETQYF	TGCGCCAGCAAGAGGACCAGGGACTCCCAAGAGACCCAGTACTTC	TRBV5-1	NA	TRBJ2-5	NA
CASSYPGQEEGKLFF	TGTGCCAGCAGTTACCCGGGACAGGAGGAGGGAAAACTGTTTTTT	TRBV7-6	NA	TRBJ1-4	TRBD1
CAWSAGDSVYNSPLHF	TGTGCCTGGAGTGCCGGGGACAGTGTTTATAATTCACCCCTCCACTTT	TRBV30	NA	TRBJ1-6	TRBD1
CASSLATDYGYTF	TGCGCCAGCAGCTTGGCGACAGACTATGGCTACACCTTC	TRBV5-1	NA	TRBJ1-2	NA
CASTHETGYKDTQYF	TGTGCCAGCACACACGAGACAGGGTATAAAGATACGCAGTATTTT	TRBV2	NA	TRBJ2-3	TRBD1
CASSQEGAAGAFSDTQYF	TGTGCCAGCAGCCAAGAGGGAGCAGCGGGGGCCTTTTCGGATACGCAGTATTTT	TRBV3-1/TRBV3-2	NA	TRBJ2-3	TRBD2
CASSYGGTGAYGYTF	TGTGCCAGTAGCTATGGGGGGACAGGGGCCTATGGCTACACCTTC	TRBV19	once	TRBJ1-2	TRBD1
CASSDAQGRGELFF	TGTGCCAGCAGTGACGCCCAAGGGAGGGGGGAGCTGTTTTTT	TRBV25-1	NA	TRBJ2-2	NA
CASSFLAGVQETQYF	TGTGCCAGCAGCTTTTTAGCGGGGGTACAAGAGACCCAGTACTTC	TRBV5-5	once	TRBJ2-5	TRBD2
CASSESWGGSETQYF	TGTGCCAGCAGTGAAAGTTGGGGGGGGAGCGAGACCCAGTACTTC	TRBV2	few	TRBJ2-5	TRBD2
CASGLVYGGPGNTIYF	TGTGCTAGTGGTTTGGTATACGGAGGTCCTGGAAACACCATATATTTT	TRBV12-5	NA	TRBJ1-3	NA
CASASRRGQTLYGYTF	TGTGCCAGCGCCTCGCGTCGGGGACAGACCCTTTATGGCTACACCTTC	TRBV5-6	NA	TRBJ1-2	TRBD1
CASRWGGGDEKLFF	TGTGCCAGCAGATGGGGCGGGGGAGATGAAAAACTGTTTTTT	TRBV27	NA	TRBJ1-4	NA
CASNSAAGGAGEQYF	TGTGCCAGCAACTCGGCGGCAGGGGGCGCGGGGGAGCAGTACTTC	TRBV2	NA	TRBJ2-7	TRBD1